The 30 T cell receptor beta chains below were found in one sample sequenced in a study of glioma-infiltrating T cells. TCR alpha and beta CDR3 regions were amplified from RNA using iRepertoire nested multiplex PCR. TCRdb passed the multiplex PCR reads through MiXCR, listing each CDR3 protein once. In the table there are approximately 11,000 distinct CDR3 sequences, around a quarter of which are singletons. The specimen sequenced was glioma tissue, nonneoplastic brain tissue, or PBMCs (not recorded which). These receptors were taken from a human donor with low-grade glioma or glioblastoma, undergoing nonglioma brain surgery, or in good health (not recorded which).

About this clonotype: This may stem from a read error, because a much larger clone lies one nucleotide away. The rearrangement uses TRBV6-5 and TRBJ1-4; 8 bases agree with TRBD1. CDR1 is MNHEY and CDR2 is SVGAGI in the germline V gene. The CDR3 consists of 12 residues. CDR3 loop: CERDRGSEKLFF. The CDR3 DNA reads TGTGAAAGAGACAGGGGAAGCGAAAAACTGTTTTTT.

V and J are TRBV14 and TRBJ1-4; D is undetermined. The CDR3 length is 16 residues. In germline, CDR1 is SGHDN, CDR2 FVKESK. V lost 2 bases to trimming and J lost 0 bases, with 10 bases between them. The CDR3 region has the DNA TGTGCCAGCAGCCAATTTGGTTTGACAACTAATGAAAAACTGTTTTTT. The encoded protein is CASSQFGLTTNEKLFF. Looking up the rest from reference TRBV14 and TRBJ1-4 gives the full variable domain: EAGVTQFPSHSVIEKGQTVTLRCDPISGHDNLYWYRRVMGKEIKFLLHFVKESKQDESGMPNNRFLAERTGGTYSTLKVQPAELEDSGVYFCASSQFGLTTNEKLFFGSGTQLSVL.

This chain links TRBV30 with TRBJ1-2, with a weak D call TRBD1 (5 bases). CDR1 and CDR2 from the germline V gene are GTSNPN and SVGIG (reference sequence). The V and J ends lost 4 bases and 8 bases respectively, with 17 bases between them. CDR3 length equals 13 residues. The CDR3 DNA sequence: TGTGCCTGGACCCCGGGGGTGGAGGAGGGCTACACCTTC. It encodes CAWTPGVEEGYTF.

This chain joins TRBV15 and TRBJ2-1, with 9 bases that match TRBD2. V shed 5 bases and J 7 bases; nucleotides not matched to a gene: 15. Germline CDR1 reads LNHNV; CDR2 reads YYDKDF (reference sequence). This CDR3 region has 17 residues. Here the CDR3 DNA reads TGTGCCACCAGCCACACGGAAATAGCGGGAGTTTCAAATGAGCAGTTCTTC. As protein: CATSHTEIAGVSNEQFF. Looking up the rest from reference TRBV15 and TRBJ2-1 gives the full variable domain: DAMVIQNPRYQVTQFGKPVTLSCSQTLNHNVMYWYQQKSSQAPKLLFHYYDKDFNNEADTPDNFQSRRPNTSFCFLDIRSPGLGDTAMYLCATSHTEIAGVSNEQFFGPGTRLTVL.

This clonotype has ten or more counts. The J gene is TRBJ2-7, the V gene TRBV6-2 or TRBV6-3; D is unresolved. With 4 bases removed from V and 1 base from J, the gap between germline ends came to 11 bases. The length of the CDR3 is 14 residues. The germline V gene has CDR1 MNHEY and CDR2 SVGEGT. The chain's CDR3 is CASSSPTLSYEQYF. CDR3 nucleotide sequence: TGTGCCAGCAGTTCCCCGACACTTTCCTACGAGCAGTACTTC.

The CDR3 protein is CASSFAGTQYF. CDR3 nucleotides: TGTGCCAGCAGTTTTGCAGGGACGCAGTATTTT. The chain carries TRBV12-3 or TRBV12-4 and TRBJ2-3; D perhaps matches TRBD1 (5 bases). This CDR3 has 11 residues. Trimming took 3 bases from V and 9 from J, leaving 7 bases between them.

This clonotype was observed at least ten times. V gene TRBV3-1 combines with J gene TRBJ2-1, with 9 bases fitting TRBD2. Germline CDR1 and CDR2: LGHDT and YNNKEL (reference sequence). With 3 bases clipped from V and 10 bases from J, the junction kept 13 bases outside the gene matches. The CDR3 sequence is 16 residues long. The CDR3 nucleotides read TGTGCCAGCAGCCACCAGCTAGCGGGAAGCCTCTGGGAGCAGTTCTTC. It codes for CASSHQLAGSLWEQFF.

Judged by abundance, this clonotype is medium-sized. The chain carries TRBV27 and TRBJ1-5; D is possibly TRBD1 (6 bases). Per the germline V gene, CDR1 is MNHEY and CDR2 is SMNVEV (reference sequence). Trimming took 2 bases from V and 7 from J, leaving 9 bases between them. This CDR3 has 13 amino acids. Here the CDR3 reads CASSLQGKQPQHF. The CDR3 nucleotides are TGTGCCAGCAGTTTACAGGGGAAACAGCCCCAGCATTTT.

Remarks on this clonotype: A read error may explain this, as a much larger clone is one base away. Written as DNA, the CDR3 is TGTGCCAGCAGCCAAGAGATGAGGGCCAATGAAAAACTGTTTTTT. This encodes CASSQEMRANEKLFF. This chain links TRBV4-2 with TRBJ1-4; D unresolved. This CDR3 spans 15 amino acids. Germline V gene sequence: CDR1 LGHNA, CDR2 YNFKEQ. V was clipped by 0 bases and J by 5 bases, with 10 bases between them.

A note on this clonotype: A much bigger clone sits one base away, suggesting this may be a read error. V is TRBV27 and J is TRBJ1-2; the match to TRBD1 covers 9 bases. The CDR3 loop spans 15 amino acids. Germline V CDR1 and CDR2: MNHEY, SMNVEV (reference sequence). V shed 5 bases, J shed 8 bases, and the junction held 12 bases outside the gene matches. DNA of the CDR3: TGTGCCAGCAGTCCCGGGGGACAGGGTATATCGGGCTACACCTTC. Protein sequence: CASSPGGQGISGYTF.

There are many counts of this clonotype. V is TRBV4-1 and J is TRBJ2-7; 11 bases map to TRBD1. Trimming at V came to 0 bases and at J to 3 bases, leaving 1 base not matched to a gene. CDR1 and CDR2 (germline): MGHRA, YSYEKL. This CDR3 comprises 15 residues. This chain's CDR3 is CASSQEGTGGYEQYF. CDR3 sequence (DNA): TGCGCCAGCAGCCAAGAGGGGACAGGGGGCTACGAGCAGTACTTC.

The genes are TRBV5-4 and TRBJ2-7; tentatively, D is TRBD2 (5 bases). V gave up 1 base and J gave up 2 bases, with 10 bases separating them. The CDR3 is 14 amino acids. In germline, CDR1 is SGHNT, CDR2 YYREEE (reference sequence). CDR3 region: CASSLRGSPYEQYF. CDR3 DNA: TGTGCCAGCAGCTTGCGGGGTAGCCCCTACGAGCAGTACTTC.

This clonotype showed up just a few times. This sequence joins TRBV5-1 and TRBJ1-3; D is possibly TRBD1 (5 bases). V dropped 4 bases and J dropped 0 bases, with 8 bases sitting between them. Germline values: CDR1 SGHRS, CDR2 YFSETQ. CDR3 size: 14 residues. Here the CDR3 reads CASSPGTSGNTIYF. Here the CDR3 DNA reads TGCGCCAGCAGCCCTGGGACCTCTGGAAACACCATATATTTT.

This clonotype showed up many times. The CDR3 sequence: CATSETTSGRYIQYF. CDR3 in DNA: TGTGCCACCAGTGAGACGACTAGCGGGAGGTACATTCAGTACTTC. This chain connects TRBV24-1 to TRBJ2-4; 13 bases line up with TRBD2. Looked up from germline, CDR1 is KGHDR and CDR2 is SFDVKD. The V and J ends lost 4 bases and 8 bases, in that order; junction bases with no gene match: 4. The CDR3 contains 15 residues.

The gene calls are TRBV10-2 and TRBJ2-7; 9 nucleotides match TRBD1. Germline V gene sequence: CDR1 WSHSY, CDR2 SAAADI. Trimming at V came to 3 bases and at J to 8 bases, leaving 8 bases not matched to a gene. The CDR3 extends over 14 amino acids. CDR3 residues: CASSEPGQGVKQYF. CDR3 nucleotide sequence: TGCGCCAGCAGTGAACCGGGACAGGGTGTCAAGCAGTACTTC.

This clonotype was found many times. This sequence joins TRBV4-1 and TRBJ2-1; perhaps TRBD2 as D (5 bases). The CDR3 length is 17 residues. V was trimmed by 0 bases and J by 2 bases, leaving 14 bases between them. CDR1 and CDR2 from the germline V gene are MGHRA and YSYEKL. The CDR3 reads CASSQESASPTYNEQFF. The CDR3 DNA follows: TGCGCCAGCAGCCAAGAATCAGCTAGCCCAACCTACAATGAGCAGTTCTTC.

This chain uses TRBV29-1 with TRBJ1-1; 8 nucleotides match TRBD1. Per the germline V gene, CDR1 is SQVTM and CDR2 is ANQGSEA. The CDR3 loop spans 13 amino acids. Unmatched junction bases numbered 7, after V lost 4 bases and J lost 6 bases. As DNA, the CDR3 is TGCAGCGTTGTTTCAGGGGGCCTGCCTGAAGCTTTCTTT. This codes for CSVVSGGLPEAFF.

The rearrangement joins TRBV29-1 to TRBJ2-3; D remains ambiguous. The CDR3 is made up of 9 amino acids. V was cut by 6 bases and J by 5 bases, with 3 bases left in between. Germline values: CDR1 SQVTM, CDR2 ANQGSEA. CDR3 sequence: CSVQDTQYF. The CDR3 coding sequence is TGCAGCGTCCAAGATACGCAGTATTTT.

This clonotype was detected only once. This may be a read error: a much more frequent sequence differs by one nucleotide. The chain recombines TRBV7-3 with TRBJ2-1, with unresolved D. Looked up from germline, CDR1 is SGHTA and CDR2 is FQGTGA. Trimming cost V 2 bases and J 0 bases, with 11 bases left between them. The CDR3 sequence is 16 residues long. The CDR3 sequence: CASSLLDDPSYNEQFF. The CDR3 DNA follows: TGTGCCAGCAGCTTATTAGACGACCCCTCCTACAATGAGCAGTTCTTC.

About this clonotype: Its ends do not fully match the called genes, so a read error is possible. The CDR3 spells CASSLGTVTDKQYF. The CDR3 coding sequence is TGCGCCAGCAGCCTGGGGACAGTCACAGATAAGCAGTATTTT. The chain recombines TRBV5-1 with TRBJ2-3; the match to TRBD1 covers 7 bases. CDR3 size: 14 residues. Germline CDR1 and CDR2: SGHRS and YFSETQ.

Here the CDR3 DNA reads TGCAGTGCTAGAGATCAGGCGGGACTCTCCACAGATACGCAGTATTTT. This gives the protein CSARDQAGLSTDTQYF. The genes are TRBV20-1 and TRBJ2-3, with D possibly matching TRBD2 (6 bases). CDR1 and CDR2 (germline): DFQATT, SNEGSKA (reference sequence). The CDR3 totals 16 residues. The ends were cut back, 0 bases at V and 2 bases at J, with 15 bases in the middle.

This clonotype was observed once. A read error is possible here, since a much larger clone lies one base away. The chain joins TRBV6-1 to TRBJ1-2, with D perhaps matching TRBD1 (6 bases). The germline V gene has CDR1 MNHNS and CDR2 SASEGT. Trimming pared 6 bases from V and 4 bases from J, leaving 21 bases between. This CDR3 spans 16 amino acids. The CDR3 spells CASSPDLGGNLYGYTF. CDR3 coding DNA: TGTGCCAGCAGCCCCGATTTAGGGGGGAACCTCTATGGCTACACCTTC.

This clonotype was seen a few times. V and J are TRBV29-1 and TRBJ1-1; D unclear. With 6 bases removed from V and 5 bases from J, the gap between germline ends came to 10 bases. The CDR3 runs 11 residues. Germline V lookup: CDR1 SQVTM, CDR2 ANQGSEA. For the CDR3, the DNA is TGCAGCGTCCGAAGGGAAACTGAAGCTTTCTTT. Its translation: CSVRRETEAFF.

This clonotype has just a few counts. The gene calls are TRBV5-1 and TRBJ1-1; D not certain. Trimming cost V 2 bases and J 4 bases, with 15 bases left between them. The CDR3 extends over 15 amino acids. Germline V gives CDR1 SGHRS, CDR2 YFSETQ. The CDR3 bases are TGCGCCAGCAGCTTCATGGGAATGGAGGGCACTGAAGCTTTCTTT. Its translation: CASSFMGMEGTEAFF.

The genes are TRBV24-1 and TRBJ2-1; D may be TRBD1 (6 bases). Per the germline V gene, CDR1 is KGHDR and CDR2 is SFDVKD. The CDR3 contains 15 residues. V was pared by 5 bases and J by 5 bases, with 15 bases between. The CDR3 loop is CATSGTQGDDNEQFF. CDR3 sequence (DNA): TGTGCCACCAGTGGGACACAGGGAGACGACAATGAGCAGTTCTTC.

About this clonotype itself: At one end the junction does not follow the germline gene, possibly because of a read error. In DNA form, the CDR3 reads TGTGCCGGCAGTGGCCTAGCGGGAGACGCCCAGTACTTC. It codes for CAGSGLAGDAQYF. The chain links TRBV2 to TRBJ2-5; 10 bases fit TRBD2. Germline lookup yields CDR1 SNHLY and CDR2 FYNNEI. CDR3 size: 13 residues. The whole variable domain, filled in from reference TRBV2 and TRBJ2-5, reads EPEVTQTPSHQVTQMGQEVILRCVPISNHLYFYWYRQILGQKVEFLVSFYNNEISEKSEIFDDQFSVERPDGSNFTLKIRSTKLEDSAMYFCAGSGLAGDAQYFGPGTRLLVL.

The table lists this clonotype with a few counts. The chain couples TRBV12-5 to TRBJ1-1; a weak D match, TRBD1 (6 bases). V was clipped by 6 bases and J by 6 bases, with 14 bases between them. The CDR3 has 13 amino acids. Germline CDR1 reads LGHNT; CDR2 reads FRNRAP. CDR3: CASGIWGAPEAFF. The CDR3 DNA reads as TGTGCTAGTGGGATCTGGGGGGCCCCTGAAGCTTTCTTT. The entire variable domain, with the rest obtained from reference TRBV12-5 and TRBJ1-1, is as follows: DARVTQTPRHKVTEMGQEVTMRCQPILGHNTVFWYRQTMMQGLELLAYFRNRAPLDDSGMPKDRFSAEMPDATLATLKIQPSEPRDSAVYFCASGIWGAPEAFFGQGTRLTVV.

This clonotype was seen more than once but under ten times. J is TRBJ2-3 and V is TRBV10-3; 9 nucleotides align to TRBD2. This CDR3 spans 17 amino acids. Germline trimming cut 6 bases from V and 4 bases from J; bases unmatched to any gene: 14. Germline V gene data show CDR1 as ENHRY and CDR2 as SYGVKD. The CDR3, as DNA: TGTGCCATCAGGTCTAGCGGGAACGAATTGCCCTCAGATACGCAGTATTTT. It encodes CAIRSSGNELPSDTQYF.

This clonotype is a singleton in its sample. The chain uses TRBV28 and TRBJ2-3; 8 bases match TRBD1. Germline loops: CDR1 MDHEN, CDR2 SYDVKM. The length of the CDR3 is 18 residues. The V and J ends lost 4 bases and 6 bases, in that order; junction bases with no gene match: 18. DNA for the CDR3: TGTGCCAGCAGTTCGAAATTTGCCTGGACAGGGAAAGGGGATACGCAGTATTTT. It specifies CASSSKFAWTGKGDTQYF.

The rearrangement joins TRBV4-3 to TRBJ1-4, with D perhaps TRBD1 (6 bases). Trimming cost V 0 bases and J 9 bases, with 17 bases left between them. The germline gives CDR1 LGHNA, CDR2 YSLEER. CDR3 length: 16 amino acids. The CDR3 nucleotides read TGCGCCAGCAGCCAAGAGGGGGGGGCGCAAACGAAAAAACTGTTTTTT. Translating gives CASSQEGGAQTKKLFF.